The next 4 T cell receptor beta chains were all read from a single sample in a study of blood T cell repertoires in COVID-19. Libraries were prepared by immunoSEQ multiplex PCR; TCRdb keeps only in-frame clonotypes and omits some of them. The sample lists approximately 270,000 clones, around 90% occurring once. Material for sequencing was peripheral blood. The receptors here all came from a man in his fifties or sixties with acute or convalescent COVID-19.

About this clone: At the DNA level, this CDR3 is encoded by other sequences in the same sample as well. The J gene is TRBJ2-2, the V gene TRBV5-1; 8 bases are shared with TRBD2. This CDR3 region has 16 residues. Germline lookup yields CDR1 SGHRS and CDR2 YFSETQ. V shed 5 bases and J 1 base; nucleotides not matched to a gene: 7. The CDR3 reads CASSSLAGGNTGELFF. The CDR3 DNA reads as TGCGCCAGCAGTTCTCTTGCGGGGGGGAACACCGGGGAGCTGTTTTTT.

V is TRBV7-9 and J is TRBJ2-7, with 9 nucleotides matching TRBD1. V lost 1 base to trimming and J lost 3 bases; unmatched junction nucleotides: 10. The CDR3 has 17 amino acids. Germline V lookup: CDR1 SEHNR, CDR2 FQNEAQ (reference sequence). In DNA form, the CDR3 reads TGTGCCAGCAGCTTAGACCCCGGGACAGGGTTCAACTACGAGCAGTACTTC. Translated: CASSLDPGTGFNYEQYF.

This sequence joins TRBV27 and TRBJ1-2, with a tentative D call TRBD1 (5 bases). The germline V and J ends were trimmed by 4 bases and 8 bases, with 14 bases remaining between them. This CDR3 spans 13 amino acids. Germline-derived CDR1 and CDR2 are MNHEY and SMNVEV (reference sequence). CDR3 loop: CASSSGDGGGYTF. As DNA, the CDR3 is TGTGCCAGCAGTTCGGGGGATGGTGGAGGCTACACCTTC.

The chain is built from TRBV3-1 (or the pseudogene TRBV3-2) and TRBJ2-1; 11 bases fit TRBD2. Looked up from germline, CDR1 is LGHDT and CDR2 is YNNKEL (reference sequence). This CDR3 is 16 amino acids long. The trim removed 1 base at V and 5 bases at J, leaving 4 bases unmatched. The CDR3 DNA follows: TGTGCCAGCAGCCAAGTTAGCGGGGGGGCCGACAATGAGCAGTTCTTC. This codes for CASSQVSGGADNEQFF.